Shown below are 21 T cell receptor beta chains from a single sample sequenced in a study of T cells in Graves' hyperthyroidism and ophthalmopathy. Amplification targeted TCR beta CDR3 regions from RNA transcripts. With the HTBI primer set, the TCR CDR3 went through a first round of RT-PCR. MiXCR was run by TCRdb on the multiplex PCR reads, yielding one entry per CDR3 protein. Of approximately 590,000 distinct CDR3 sequences listed, 15% to 18% are singletons. The source material was blood. The receptors originated from a young woman with Graves' hyperthyroidism.

The chain carries TRBV11-2 and TRBJ1-2; D is ambiguous. Germline V gives CDR1 SGHAT, CDR2 FQNNGV. The CDR3 is 14 residues long. V was clipped by 6 bases and J by 8 bases, with 19 bases between them. The CDR3 nucleotides read TGTGCCAGCAGACCCCACGGGCCCCTTGGAGGCTACACCTTC. Amino acids: CASRPHGPLGGYTF.

CDR3 nucleotides: TGCGCCAGCAGCCTACCCGAAGAGGCCAAAAACATTCAGTACTTC. It specifies CASSLPEEAKNIQYF. The rearrangement uses TRBV5-1 and TRBJ2-4; D is ambiguous. There are 15 residues in the CDR3. V lost 4 bases and J 1 base, leaving 12 bases between the germline ends. The germline V gene has CDR1 SGHRS and CDR2 YFSETQ.

The chain recombines TRBV4-1 with TRBJ2-5, with D perhaps being TRBD1 or TRBD2 (5 bases each). The V gene lost 5 bases and the J gene lost 3 bases, with 10 bases spanning the gap. The germline gives CDR1 MGHRA, CDR2 YSYEKL. CDR3 length equals 13 residues. The DNA for the CDR3 is TGCGCCAGCAGCACACTAGGGGAAGAGACCCAGTACTTC. It yields the protein CASSTLGEETQYF.

The table lists this clonotype with many counts. The rearrangement joins TRBV5-8 to TRBJ1-1; 8 nucleotides match TRBD1. Germline V lookup: CDR1 SGHTS, CDR2 YDEGEE. V lost 5 bases to trimming and J lost 0 bases; unmatched junction nucleotides: 6. The CDR3 length is 15 residues. In DNA form, the CDR3 reads TGTGCCAGCAGAGCCGGGACAGGCATGAACACTGAAGCTTTCTTT. Translated: CASRAGTGMNTEAFF.

This clonotype was detected many times. This sequence joins TRBV20-1 and TRBJ2-1; tentative D call: TRBD1 (6 bases). The ends were cut back, 4 bases at V and 6 bases at J, with 10 bases in the middle. Germline CDR1 DFQATT, CDR2 SNEGSKA (reference sequence). The CDR3 loop spans 12 amino acids. CDR3 region: CSATDSRNEQFF. The DNA for the CDR3 is TGCAGTGCTACGGACAGCCGCAATGAGCAGTTCTTC.

This clonotype has a count of ten or more. The V call is TRBV28, the J call TRBJ2-7; D not certain. The CDR3 length is 11 residues. V was shortened by 8 bases and J by 2 bases, with 7 bases between the two germline ends. The germline gives CDR1 MDHEN, CDR2 SYDVKM. The CDR3 DNA is TGTGCCAGCCACGACACCTACGAGCAGTACTTC. This codes for CASHDTYEQYF.

Ten or more counts support this clonotype. V usage is TRBV29-1 and J usage is TRBJ2-1; D perhaps matches TRBD2 (6 bases). The V end was cut by 5 bases, the J end by 4 bases, with 18 bases between. CDR3 length: 15 amino acids. Germline V gives CDR1 SQVTM, CDR2 ANQGSEA. The CDR3 bases are TGCAGCGTTCCTTGGCTGCGGGACCTATACAATGAGCAGTTCTTC. Translation: CSVPWLRDLYNEQFF.

This clonotype has ten or more counts. This rearrangement joins TRBV29-1 to TRBJ2-7; tentative D call: TRBD2 (5 bases). Trimming stripped 4 bases from V and 2 bases from J, with 6 bases between. Germline V gives CDR1 SQVTM, CDR2 ANQGSEA. The CDR3 has 11 residues. CDR3 amino acids: CSVAGAYEQYF. The CDR3 nucleotides read TGCAGCGTTGCCGGGGCCTACGAGCAGTACTTC.

V usage is TRBV7-9 and J usage is TRBJ2-5; 9 bases align to TRBD2. This CDR3 has 17 residues. Trimming removed 3 bases from V and 5 bases from J; junction bases left unmatched: 13. Germline CDR1 SEHNR, CDR2 FQNEAQ (reference sequence). The CDR3 spells CASSFFRIIAGEETQYF. CDR3 coding DNA: TGTGCCAGCAGCTTCTTTAGAATAATAGCGGGAGAGGAGACCCAGTACTTC.

This clonotype was seen many times. V and J are TRBV12-3 or TRBV12-4 and TRBJ2-7; TRBD1 agrees at 7 bases. There are 14 residues in the CDR3. The V gene end was trimmed by 5 bases and the J gene end by 3 bases; junction bases not matched to a gene: 7. In DNA form, the CDR3 reads TGTGCCAGCAGTCCGGGACAGTCTTACTACGAGCAGTACTTC. Protein product: CASSPGQSYYEQYF.

The sample holds a few counts of this clonotype. This rearrangement joins TRBV27 to TRBJ2-7; weak D call: TRBD1 (5 bases). CDR1 is MNHEY and CDR2 is SMNVEV in the germline V gene (reference sequence). The CDR3 loop spans 14 amino acids. The ends were cut back, 6 bases at V and 3 bases at J, with 15 bases in the middle. CDR3 DNA: TGTGCCAGCAGCCGAGTGAAGGGGTACTACGAGCAGTACTTC. As protein: CASSRVKGYYEQYF.

The rearrangement links TRBV10-3 to TRBJ1-3, with D perhaps matching TRBD1 (6 bases). Trimming took 0 bases from V and 4 from J, leaving 13 bases between them. The germline V gene has CDR1 ENHRY and CDR2 SYGVKD. CDR3 length equals 16 residues. CDR3 sequence (DNA): TGTGCCATCAGTGAGTCGATGTCACAGGGCGGAAACACCATATATTTT. As protein: CAISESMSQGGNTIYF.

This clonotype has a handful of counts. This chain joins TRBV5-1 and TRBJ2-2, with D hard to call. This CDR3 region has 14 residues. Germline loops: CDR1 SGHRS, CDR2 YFSETQ. V shed 3 bases and J shed 6 bases, with 12 bases lying between them. The DNA of the CDR3 is TGCGCCAGCAGCTATCTTACGGAGTCCGGGGAGCTGTTTTTT. It yields the protein CASSYLTESGELFF.

V and J are TRBV7-9 and TRBJ2-7; D possibly corresponds to TRBD2 (5 bases). The germline CDR1 and CDR2 sequences are SEHNR and FQNEAQ (reference sequence). Trimming pared 6 bases from V and 5 bases from J, leaving 17 bases between. This CDR3 is built from 14 residues. This chain's CDR3 is CASRPDGGIHEQYF. Here the CDR3 DNA reads TGTGCCAGCAGGCCCGACGGAGGTATCCACGAGCAGTACTTC.

This clonotype was counted at least ten times. The rearrangement uses TRBV6-2 or TRBV6-3 and TRBJ2-2, with D perhaps TRBD2 (7 bases). The germline V gene has CDR1 MNHEY and CDR2 SVGEGT. Deletions cut 2 bases from V and 3 bases from J, with 16 bases between. The CDR3 has 17 residues. CDR3 in amino acids: CASSYLLGGGYTGELFF. DNA for the CDR3: TGTGCCAGCAGTTACCTCCTGGGCGGGGGCTACACCGGGGAGCTGTTTTTT.

At least ten counts were recorded for this clonotype. The chain links TRBV6-1 to TRBJ2-1, with 14 bases lining up with TRBD2. Germline-derived CDR1 and CDR2 are MNHNS and SASEGT. This CDR3 is 17 amino acids long. The trim removed 5 bases at V and 0 bases at J, leaving 3 bases unmatched. CDR3 bases: TGTGCCAGCAGTCCCGGGACTAGCGGGAGCTCCTACAATGAGCAGTTCTTC. It codes for CASSPGTSGSSYNEQFF.

The sample holds many counts of this clonotype. The chain carries TRBV27 and TRBJ2-7; TRBD1 is a possible D gene (5 bases). Trimming shortened V by 0 bases and J by 4 bases, and 13 bases separated the two germline ends. From germline, CDR1 is MNHEY and CDR2 SMNVEV (reference sequence). The CDR3 has 15 residues. As DNA, the CDR3 is TGTGCCAGCAGTTTATCTTCCAGGGTACTGTACGAGCAGTACTTC. Translation: CASSLSSRVLYEQYF.

The chain combines TRBV30 with TRBJ1-6, with D uncertain. Trimming removed 4 bases from V and 5 bases from J, with 12 bases in between. Germline CDR1 GTSNPN, CDR2 SVGIG (reference sequence). CDR3 length: 14 residues. The CDR3 loop reads CAWMEGPNNSPLHF. The CDR3 DNA sequence: TGTGCCTGGATGGAGGGCCCTAATAATTCACCCCTCCACTTT. Full variable domain (remainder filled in from reference TRBV30 and TRBJ1-6): SQTIHQWPATLVQPVGSPLSLECTVEGTSNPNLYWYRQAAGRGLQLLFYSVGIGQISSEVPQNLSASRPQDRQFILSSKKLLLSDSGFYLCAWMEGPNNSPLHFGNGTRLTVT.

In its sample, this clonotype was seen a few times. This chain joins TRBV18 and TRBJ2-1; either TRBD1 or TRBD2 may supply D (7 bases each). Germline CDR1 and CDR2: KGHSH and LQKENI. The CDR3 loop spans 14 amino acids. V lost 3 bases, J lost 7 bases, and 13 bases lay in between. CDR3 amino acids: CASSPARGGNEQFF. The CDR3 DNA follows: TGTGCCAGCTCACCCGCCAGGGGGGGGAATGAGCAGTTCTTC.

The chain joins TRBV19 to TRBJ2-7; D tentatively fits TRBD1 or TRBD2 (5 bases each). The CDR3 sequence is 17 residues long. CDR1 and CDR2 from the germline V gene are LNHDA and SQIVND (reference sequence). V lost 2 bases to trimming and J lost 6 bases, with 23 bases between them. CDR3 nucleotide sequence: TGTGCCAGTAGTATACTATGGACCGGGACCCCGTCCGGCGAGCAGTACTTC. The encoded protein is CASSILWTGTPSGEQYF.

This clonotype occurred many times. This chain links TRBV3-1 with TRBJ2-1; 13 bases align to TRBD2. V shed 0 bases and J 8 bases; nucleotides not matched to a gene: 7. CDR3 length: 17 amino acids. Germline assignment: CDR1 LGHDT and CDR2 YNNKEL (reference sequence). In DNA form, the CDR3 reads TGTGCCAGCAGCCAAGAAACTGGACTAGCGGGAGAATATGAGCAGTTCTTC. Amino acid sequence: CASSQETGLAGEYEQFF.